This T cell receptor beta chain derives from a study of blood T cells in healthy people across ages. Whole-study results and caveats: Donor CMV infection status was unknown, possibly confounding age-related changes in expanded clonotypes.

CDR3 length: 13 amino acids. Germline CDR1 is MNHEY and CDR2 is SVGAGI. With 10 bases removed from V and 2 bases from J, the gap between germline ends came to 9 bases. Worth noting for this clonotype: Its antigen is not known.

Healthy Caucasian individuals from Russia aged about 6 to 100 were enrolled as donors. A second PCR of roughly 7 to 11 cycles used a sample-barcoded 5' primer and a J-beta primer mix. TCRdb used MiXCR to reprocess the 5' RACE reads, holding one entry per CDR3 protein. This sample yields roughly 730,000 distinct CDR3 sequences, of which more than 50% are seen a single time; about a quarter belongs to the top ten. The source of this sequence is a man aged 40-50 years in good health. The sample comprised blood. The chain joins TRBV6-5 to TRBJ1-6; D is uncertain. CDR3 in DNA: TGTGCCACTGCTTTGCCCTATAATTCACCCCTCCACTTT. It encodes CATALPYNSPLHF.